The clone carrying this T cell receptor beta chain was observed a few times. Use of 60 Vbeta and 13 Jbeta primers characterized the PCR. The repertoire was sequenced with immunoSEQ multiplex PCR; TCRdb's copy has only in-frame clones and lacks some. The table includes about 150,000 clones, more than 75% detected once. V lost 1 base and J lost 6; bases outside the gene matches: 8. The CDR3 consists of 16 residues. Germline V CDR1 and CDR2: SGHDT, YYEEEE. The sample originates from a study of cytomegalovirus exposure and HLA in healthy donors. The clonotype was recovered from a man under 40 in good health and CMV-seropositive. Sequenced: PBMCs. The chain links TRBV5-6 to TRBJ2-3, with 10 bases that match TRBD2. Written as DNA, the CDR3 is TGTGCCAGCAGCTTGCCCAGCGGGAGGGCCGGGGATACGCAGTATTTT. Its translation is CASSLPSGRAGDTQYF.